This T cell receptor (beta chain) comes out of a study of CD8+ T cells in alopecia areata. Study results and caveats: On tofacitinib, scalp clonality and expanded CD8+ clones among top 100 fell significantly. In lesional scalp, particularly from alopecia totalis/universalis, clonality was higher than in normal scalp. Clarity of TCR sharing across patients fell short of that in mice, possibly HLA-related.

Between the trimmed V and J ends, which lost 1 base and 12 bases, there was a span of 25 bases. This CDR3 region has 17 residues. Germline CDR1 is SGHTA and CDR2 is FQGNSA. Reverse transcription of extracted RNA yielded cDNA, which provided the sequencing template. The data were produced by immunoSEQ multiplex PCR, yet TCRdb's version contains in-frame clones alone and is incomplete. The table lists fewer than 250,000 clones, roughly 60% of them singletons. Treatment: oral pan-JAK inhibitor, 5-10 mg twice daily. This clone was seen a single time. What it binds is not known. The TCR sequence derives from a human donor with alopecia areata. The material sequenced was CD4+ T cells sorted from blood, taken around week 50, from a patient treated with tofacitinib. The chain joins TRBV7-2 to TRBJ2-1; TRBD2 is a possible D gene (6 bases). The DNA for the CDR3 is TGTGCCAGCAGCTTAGGGAAAAATAGCGCGGGGTCATCGACGCAGTTCTTC. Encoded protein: CASSLGKNSAGSSTQFF.